These 10 T cell receptor beta chains were all obtained from the same sample, sequenced in a study of patients and donors after allogeneic stem cell transplantation. TCRdb re-called the RT-PCR reads through MiXCR, storing one row per CDR3 protein. Of 150,000 to 200,000 distinct CDR3 sequences in the sample, about 30% were seen once. Sequencing was done on a sample of blood, either unsorted or a sorted T cell fraction (not recorded which). These receptors were taken from a human donor who was either an allogeneic HSCT recipient or a stem cell or donor lymphocyte infusion donor (not recorded which). It is not recorded whose cells these are; they may come from a transplant donor.

This clonotype was counted only a few times. The V gene is TRBV6-5, the J gene TRBJ2-1, with 9 bases that match TRBD2. The CDR3 sequence is 16 residues long. The germline CDR1 and CDR2 sequences are MNHEY and SVGAGI. V trimming: 3 bases; J trimming: 8 bases; junction bases outside the gene matches: 11. CDR3 DNA: TGTGCCAGCAGTTATCGGGTACCTAGCGGGAAAGATGAGCAGTTCTTC. Translation gives CASSYRVPSGKDEQFF.

This chain joins TRBV4-3 and TRBJ1-1; the D is unclear. This CDR3 comprises 15 residues. The germline gives CDR1 LGHNA, CDR2 YSLEER. Trimming stripped 4 bases from V and 1 base from J, with 13 bases between. CDR3 protein: CASSPVGQSNTEAFF. DNA of the CDR3: TGCGCCAGCAGCCCTGTCGGGCAGTCGAACACTGAAGCTTTCTTT.

V gene TRBV7-2 combines with J gene TRBJ2-2; D is unclear. V lost 7 bases to trimming and J lost 1 base, with 10 bases between them. This CDR3 spans 14 amino acids. Germline CDR1 SGHTA, CDR2 FQGNSA. CDR3 residues: CASTKDGNTGELFF. In DNA, the CDR3 is TGTGCCAGCACCAAAGACGGGAACACCGGGGAGCTGTTTTTT.

CDR3 sequence (DNA): TGTGCCAGCACTCCCGTCCCGGCGGAGGGCTACACCTTC. Amino acids: CASTPVPAEGYTF. This sequence joins TRBV6-5 and TRBJ1-2; D call uncertain. The CDR3 length is 13 residues. V was shortened by 7 bases and J by 8 bases, with 17 bases between the two germline ends. CDR1 and CDR2 (germline): MNHEY, SVGAGI.

This chain connects TRBV5-6 to TRBJ2-2; D may be TRBD2 (5 bases). This CDR3 has 13 residues. Trimming took 4 bases from V and 3 from J, leaving 7 bases between them. Germline assignment: CDR1 SGHDT and CDR2 YYEEEE. The CDR3 nucleotides are TGTGCCAGCAGCCCTAGCCACACCGGGGAGCTGTTTTTT. Encoded protein: CASSPSHTGELFF. Drawing the rest from reference TRBV5-6 and TRBJ2-2, the complete variable domain is DAGVTQSPTHLIKTRGQQVTLRCSPKSGHDTVSWYQQALGQGPQFIFQYYEEEERQRGNFPDRFSGHQFPNYSSELNVNALLLGDSALYLCASSPSHTGELFFGEGSRLTVL.

This clonotype was observed at least ten times. V and J are TRBV7-9 and TRBJ1-6, with D hard to call. Trimming pared 1 base from V and 7 bases from J, leaving 17 bases between. Germline CDR1 is SEHNR and CDR2 is FQNEAQ (reference sequence). CDR3 length equals 17 residues. The CDR3: CASSLGARSPENSPLHF. CDR3 in DNA: TGTGCCAGCAGCTTAGGCGCTAGGAGTCCGGAGAATTCACCCCTCCACTTT.

This sequence joins TRBV5-1 and TRBJ2-1; tentative D call: TRBD2 (6 bases). CDR1 is SGHRS, CDR2 YFSETQ, per germline. Trimming took off 0 bases at V and 0 bases at J, with 13 bases between the two ends. This CDR3 is 17 amino acids long. The CDR3 coding sequence is TGCGCCAGCAGCTTGGGGGGACTTCAGAGCTCCTACAATGAGCAGTTCTTC. As protein: CASSLGGLQSSYNEQFF.

This rearrangement joins TRBV4-2 to TRBJ2-1; 11 bases fit TRBD2. J gave up 1 base and V 2 bases, and 4 bases lay outside the gene matches. CDR1 LGHNA and CDR2 YNFKEQ come from the germline V gene. The CDR3 consists of 17 residues. CDR3 in amino acids: CASSQTSGRGSYNEQFF. CDR3 nucleotides: TGTGCCAGCAGCCAAACTAGCGGGAGAGGGTCCTACAATGAGCAGTTCTTC.

As regards this clonotype: A much larger clone lies one base from this, so it may be a read error. The genes are TRBV12-3 or TRBV12-4 and TRBJ1-2; the D is unclear. There are 12 residues in the CDR3. The CDR3 spells CASSPRPYSYTF. CDR3 bases: TGTGCCAGCAGCCCCCGGCCCTATAGCTACACCTTC.

Ten or more counts support this clonotype. V and J are TRBV5-1 and TRBJ1-1, with D unclear. The germline V gene has CDR1 SGHRS and CDR2 YFSETQ. The CDR3 covers 13 residues. The V gene lost 3 bases and the J gene lost 1 base, with 7 bases spanning the gap. The CDR3 bases are TGCGCCAGCAGCTACCGGGGGAACACTGAAGCTTTCTTT. Amino acids: CASSYRGNTEAFF.